This TCR beta chain comes out of a study of blood T cell repertoires in COVID-19. Study summary: Both acute and convalescent COVID-19 samples were obtained from the United States, Italy and Spain. Nucleic acid was either cDNA or gDNA, and it came from T cells, B-cell-depleted T cells, or PBMCs.

Original processing notes: The assay estimated nucleated cells by amplifying reference gene primers. The assay was immunoSEQ multiplex PCR, and TCRdb's table has in-frame clones only and misses some. V and J calls and clone size are copied from that table; D and trimming were computed from the DNA. This table has about 74,000 clones, 70% to 80% appearing once. Germline V gene lookup returns CDR1 LGHDT and CDR2 YNNKEL (reference sequence). With 3 bases removed from V and 4 bases from J, the gap between germline ends came to 10 bases. The CDR3 extends over 14 amino acids. The sequence derives from a man in his sixties or seventies with active or convalescent COVID-19. The sequencing sample was made of peripheral blood. The rearrangement uses TRBV3-1 (or the pseudogene TRBV3-2) and TRBJ1-5; weak D call: TRBD1 (6 bases). In nucleotides, the CDR3 is TGTGCCAGCAGCCACGGACAGCCTAATCAGCCCCAGCATTTT. It yields the protein CASSHGQPNQPQHF.